Listed here are 17 T cell receptor beta chains from one sample, sequenced in a study of blood T cell repertoires in COVID-19. Profiling relied on immunoSEQ multiplex PCR, and the TCRdb table lists in-frame clones only, not all of them. The data hold 110,000 to 150,000 clones, with 65% to 80% observed a single time. Sequencing input: peripheral blood. The receptors shown here come from a man in his 60s with acute or convalescent COVID-19.

The chain combines TRBV5-1 with TRBJ2-7; D is uncertain. The CDR3 runs 13 residues. Trimming removed 0 bases at V and 5 bases at J, with 9 bases between. Germline CDR1 and CDR2: SGHRS and YFSETQ. The CDR3 here is CASSLVANNEQYF. CDR3 in DNA: TGCGCCAGCAGCTTGGTCGCTAATAACGAGCAGTACTTC.

This chain joins TRBV23-1 and TRBJ2-2; no clear D. TRBV23-1 is annotated as an ORF whose role is uncertain. The CDR3 length is 12 residues. Trimming left V 6 bases short and J 7 bases short, with 9 bases between. CDR3 residues: CASRTMFGELFF. The CDR3 DNA is TGCGCCAGCAGGACAATGTTCGGGGAGCTGTTTTTT.

V and J are TRBV7-9 and TRBJ2-7; the D gene is possibly TRBD1 (6 bases). V was trimmed by 4 bases and J by 8 bases, leaving 21 bases between them. Germline V gene data show CDR1 as SEHNR and CDR2 as FQNEAQ (reference sequence). CDR3 length equals 15 residues. CDR3 in amino acids: CASSWARQEDTKQYF. DNA of the CDR3: TGTGCCAGCAGCTGGGCCAGACAGGAAGATACGAAGCAGTACTTC.

This chain connects TRBV9 to TRBJ2-7; 8 positions agree with TRBD1. CDR1 and CDR2 (germline): SGDLS, YYNGEE. The V and J ends lost 3 bases and 0 bases, in that order; junction bases with no gene match: 8. This CDR3 contains 16 residues. The CDR3 here is CASSAQSGGGSYEQYF. The CDR3 DNA follows: TGTGCCAGCAGCGCCCAATCAGGGGGCGGCTCCTACGAGCAGTACTTC.

V usage is TRBV7-2 and J usage is TRBJ2-1; no firm D call. V lost 1 base and J lost 9, with 10 bases in between. The CDR3 has 13 residues. CDR1 and CDR2 (germline): SGHTA, FQGNSA. The CDR3 region is CASSLGRNREQFF. The DNA of the CDR3 is TGTGCCAGCAGCTTAGGTAGAAACCGTGAGCAGTTCTTC.

The rearrangement joins TRBV28 to TRBJ1-5; 8 nucleotides match TRBD1. There are 16 residues in the CDR3. The V gene end was trimmed by 4 bases and the J gene end by 1 base; junction bases not matched to a gene: 6. Germline lookup yields CDR1 MDHEN and CDR2 SYDVKM. CDR3 sequence: CASSSDRGGSNQPQHF. The CDR3 DNA sequence: TGTGCCAGCAGTTCCGACAGGGGTGGGAGCAATCAGCCCCAGCATTTT.

Points on this clone: The identical CDR3 is also encoded by other nucleotide sequences in the sample. The CDR3 loop is CASSYGQQNTEAFF. CDR3 nucleotide sequence: TGTGCCAGCAGTTATGGACAACAGAACACTGAAGCTTTCTTT. The chain links TRBV6-6 to TRBJ1-1, with a tentative D call TRBD1 (5 bases). CDR1 is MNHNY and CDR2 is SVGAGI in the germline V gene (reference sequence). Deletions cut 3 bases from V and 1 base from J, with 9 bases between. This CDR3 is built from 14 residues.

The chain couples TRBV6-4 to TRBJ1-1; D gene ambiguous. CDR3 length: 14 residues. The V end was cut by 4 bases, the J end by 1 base, with 10 bases between. Germline assignment: CDR1 MRHNA and CDR2 SNTAGT. In nucleotides, the CDR3 is TGTGCCAGCAGTGCCAATCCAGGGAACACTGAAGCTTTCTTT. This encodes CASSANPGNTEAFF.

This chain links TRBV10-3 with TRBJ2-2, with TRBD1 matching over 7 bases. Germline trimming cut 2 bases from V and 0 bases from J; bases unmatched to any gene: 9. The V gene's germline CDR1 is ENHRY and CDR2 SYGVKD. CDR3 length: 18 amino acids. Here the CDR3 DNA reads TGTGCCATCAGTGAGAAGGGACAGACCAACCCGAACACCGGGGAGCTGTTTTTT. Translating gives CAISEKGQTNPNTGELFF.

V usage is TRBV30 and J usage is TRBJ1-4; no clear D. This CDR3 spans 13 amino acids. The germline V gene encodes CDR1 GTSNPN and CDR2 SVGIG (reference sequence). V was shortened by 2 bases and J by 1 base, with 5 bases between the two germline ends. Here the CDR3 reads CAWSRGTNEKLFF. CDR3 bases: TGTGCCTGGAGTCGGGGAACTAATGAAAAACTGTTTTTT.

The CDR3 bases are TGTGCCAGCAGCAGCCGACAGGGGATGGGCACTGAAGCTTTCTTT. As protein: CASSSRQGMGTEAFF. The gene calls are TRBV7-8 and TRBJ1-1, with 8 bases that match TRBD1. Germline V lookup: CDR1 SGHVS, CDR2 FQNEAQ. The CDR3 is 15 amino acids. The V gene end was trimmed by 5 bases and the J gene end by 4 bases; junction bases not matched to a gene: 9.

The chain has TRBV7-9 and TRBJ2-2; D is unresolved. Germline CDR1 is SEHNR and CDR2 is FQNEAQ (reference sequence). The CDR3 is 14 amino acids. V shed 2 bases and J shed 7 bases, with 11 bases lying between them. The CDR3, as DNA: TGTGCCAGCAGCTTAAACGGGTTACGCGGGGAGCTGTTTTTT. It specifies CASSLNGLRGELFF.

The chain has TRBV5-1 and TRBJ2-2, with 8 bases fitting TRBD1. V dropped 1 base and J dropped 2; count of bases not matched to a gene: 4. Germline CDR1 is SGHRS and CDR2 is YFSETQ. The CDR3 covers 16 residues. CDR3 in amino acids: CASSLTGGFNTGELFF. The CDR3 coding sequence is TGCGCCAGCAGCTTGACAGGGGGATTTAACACCGGGGAGCTGTTTTTT. Together with reference TRBV5-1 and TRBJ2-2, the CDR3 gives the full variable domain: KAGVTQTPRYLIKTRGQQVTLSCSPISGHRSVSWYQQTPGQGLQFLFEYFSETQRNKGNFPGRFSGRQFSNSRSEMNVSTLELGDSALYLCASSLTGGFNTGELFFGEGSRLTVL.

The rearrangement joins TRBV24-1 to TRBJ1-1; D might be TRBD1 (5 bases). Germline CDR1 and CDR2: KGHDR and SFDVKD. This CDR3 is 15 amino acids long. V dropped 5 bases and J dropped 2 bases, with 14 bases sitting between them. As DNA, the CDR3 is TGTGCCACCAGTGCGGGAGGGGCGGATAACACTGAAGCTTTCTTT. Translated: CATSAGGADNTEAFF.

This chain connects TRBV2 to TRBJ1-5; unclear D gene. The V end was cut by 5 bases, the J end by 5 bases, with 7 bases between. The CDR3 sequence is 12 residues long. The germline V gene encodes CDR1 SNHLY and CDR2 FYNNEI. DNA of the CDR3: TGTGCCAGCAGTCGTCCCGATCAGCCCCAGCATTTT. Protein: CASSRPDQPQHF.

This rearrangement joins TRBV27 to TRBJ1-6; a weak D match, TRBD1 (5 bases). The V gene lost 3 bases and the J gene lost 6 bases, with 12 bases spanning the gap. CDR1 MNHEY and CDR2 SMNVEV come from the germline V gene (reference sequence). The CDR3 spans 15 residues. The CDR3 loop is CASSLARATNSPLHF. CDR3 nucleotides: TGTGCCAGCAGTTTGGCCAGGGCTACTAATTCACCCCTCCACTTT.

The chain carries TRBV30 and TRBJ1-2; 7 nucleotides align to TRBD1. V was pared by 2 bases and J by 4 bases, with 1 base of the junction left unmatched. The CDR3 length is 12 residues. The germline V gene encodes CDR1 GTSNPN and CDR2 SVGIG (reference sequence). CDR3 in DNA: TGTGCCTGGAGTACAGGGGCCTATGGCTACACCTTC. Protein product: CAWSTGAYGYTF.